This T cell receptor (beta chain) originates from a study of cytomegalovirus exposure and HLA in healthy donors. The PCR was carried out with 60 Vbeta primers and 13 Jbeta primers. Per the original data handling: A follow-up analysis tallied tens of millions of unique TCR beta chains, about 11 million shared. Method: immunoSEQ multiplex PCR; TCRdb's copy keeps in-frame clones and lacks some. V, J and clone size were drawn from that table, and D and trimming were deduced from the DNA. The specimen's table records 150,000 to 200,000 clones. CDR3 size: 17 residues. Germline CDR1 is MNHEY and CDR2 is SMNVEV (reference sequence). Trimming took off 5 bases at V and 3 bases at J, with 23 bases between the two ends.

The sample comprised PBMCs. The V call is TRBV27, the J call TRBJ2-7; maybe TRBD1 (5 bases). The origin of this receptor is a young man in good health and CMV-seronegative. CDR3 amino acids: CASSGGLRGFGVYEQYF. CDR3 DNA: TGTGCCAGCAGTGGTGGCCTAAGGGGCTTTGGGGTCTACGAGCAGTACTTC.